The next 14 T cell receptor beta chains were all read from a single sample in a study of T cells in narcolepsy. Measured with immunoSEQ multiplex PCR; TCRdb has only the in-frame clones, and not every one. Of some 30,000 clones listed, about 84% were seen once; the top ten hold 0.95% to 1.5%. The sample consisted of CD45RA- memory CD4+ T cells from PBMCs. The receptor set was obtained from a human donor with narcolepsy.

The rearrangement links TRBV6-1 to TRBJ2-7; 9 bases align to TRBD1. V lost 6 bases, J lost 1 base, and 7 bases stayed unmatched. The V gene's germline CDR1 is MNHNS and CDR2 SASEGT. The CDR3 has 15 amino acids. The CDR3 bases are TGTGCCAGCAGCGATAAGGGACAGGGTTCCTACGAGCAGTACTTC. This translates into CASSDKGQGSYEQYF.

The chain employs TRBV4-1 and TRBJ1-5; 7 bases are shared with TRBD1. With V trimmed by 0 bases and J by 5 bases, 4 bases remained unmatched. CDR1 is MGHRA, CDR2 YSYEKL, per germline. The CDR3 covers 15 residues. CDR3 loop: CASSQEGQTDQPQHF. Written as DNA, the CDR3 is TGCGCCAGCAGCCAAGAGGGACAGACGGATCAGCCCCAGCATTTT.

Concerning this clone: The sample has other DNA sequences that encode this CDR3 too. The gene calls are TRBV9 and TRBJ2-5; possible D gene TRBD2, 7 bases. The CDR3 totals 14 residues. Germline V gene lookup returns CDR1 SGDLS and CDR2 YYNGEE. V gave up 2 bases and J gave up 2 bases, with 10 bases separating them. Here the CDR3 DNA reads TGTGCCAGCAGCGTGGAGGGGGGGCAAGAGACCCAGTACTTC. Translation gives CASSVEGGQETQYF. The full variable domain, with the rest looked up from reference TRBV9 and TRBJ2-5, is DSGVTQTPKHLITATGQRVTLRCSPRSGDLSVYWYQQSLDQGLQFLIQYYNGEERAKGNILERFSAQQFPDLHSELNLSSLELGDSALYFCASSVEGGQETQYFGPGTRLLVL.

The chain couples TRBV6-5 to TRBJ1-6; D unclear. The V end was cut by 4 bases, the J end by 10 bases, with 17 bases between. The germline V gene has CDR1 MNHEY and CDR2 SVGAGI. CDR3 length: 15 amino acids. The CDR3 is CASSSGPIIGSPLHF. In nucleotides, the CDR3 is TGTGCCAGCAGTTCCGGGCCCATTATTGGATCACCCCTCCACTTT.

Comment on this clone: The same CDR3 is also encoded by other DNA sequences in this sample. This chain uses TRBV2 with TRBJ1-4; D unresolved. The CDR3 spans 17 residues. Germline loops: CDR1 SNHLY, CDR2 FYNNEI. The V end lost 1 base, the J end lost 8 bases, and 20 bases lay between the germline ends. CDR3 region: CASSEGIIWGSGEKLFF. DNA for the CDR3: TGTGCCAGCAGTGAAGGAATTATTTGGGGAAGCGGAGAAAAACTGTTTTTT.

The chain uses TRBV19 and TRBJ2-1; D is unclear. Germline V gene sequence: CDR1 LNHDA, CDR2 SQIVND (reference sequence). The CDR3 length is 12 residues. V gave up 0 bases and J gave up 10 bases, with 7 bases separating them. CDR3 region: CASSIEGTEQFF. DNA for the CDR3: TGTGCCAGTAGTATAGAGGGCACCGAGCAGTTCTTC.

In nucleotides, the CDR3 is TGTGCCAGCAGCTCCTTCAAGGGACCTTACAATGAGCAGTTCTTC. Encoded protein: CASSSFKGPYNEQFF. The gene calls are TRBV5-6 and TRBJ2-1; perhaps D is TRBD1 or TRBD2 (5 bases each). Germline-derived CDR1 and CDR2 are SGHDT and YYEEEE. The CDR3 sequence is 15 residues long. V lost 3 bases and J lost 4, with 14 bases in between.

The rearrangement uses TRBV29-1 and TRBJ1-2; perhaps TRBD1 as D (5 bases). V was shortened by 6 bases and J by 4 bases, with 18 bases between the two germline ends. Germline lookup yields CDR1 SQVTM and CDR2 ANQGSEA. The CDR3 is made up of 14 amino acids. The CDR3 nucleotides are TGCAGCGTCGGGGACGGGAATAACCCCTATGGCTACACCTTC. It yields the protein CSVGDGNNPYGYTF.

The chain has TRBV29-1 and TRBJ2-5; TRBD1 or TRBD2 may be the D gene (5 bases each). The V gene's germline CDR1 is SQVTM and CDR2 ANQGSEA. Between the trimmed V and J ends, which lost 4 bases and 3 bases, there was a span of 18 bases. The CDR3 extends over 15 amino acids. DNA for the CDR3: TGCAGCGTTGCTGGGGGTCTGCACCCAGAAGAGACCCAGTACTTC. Its translation: CSVAGGLHPEETQYF.

The chain couples TRBV30 to TRBJ2-1; a weak D match, TRBD1 (5 bases). Germline V gene lookup returns CDR1 GTSNPN and CDR2 SVGIG (reference sequence). The V and J ends lost 6 bases and 1 base respectively, with 13 bases between them. The CDR3 consists of 14 residues. Here the CDR3 reads CACRVKGSYNEQFF. The CDR3 bases are TGTGCCTGCAGGGTGAAAGGATCCTACAATGAGCAGTTCTTC.

The chain is built from TRBV2 and TRBJ1-5; 7 bases match TRBD1. Germline lookup yields CDR1 SNHLY and CDR2 FYNNEI. The ends lost 6 bases at V and 7 bases at J; junction bases unmatched: 12. The CDR3 sequence is 15 residues long. CDR3 protein: CASSETGDNGQPQHF. CDR3 DNA: TGTGCCAGCAGCGAAACAGGGGACAATGGCCAGCCCCAGCATTTT.

The chain employs TRBV7-6 and TRBJ2-3; D gene ambiguous. CDR1 and CDR2 from the germline V gene are SGHVS and FNYEAQ. The CDR3 sequence is 13 residues long. V lost 2 bases, J lost 6 bases, and 9 bases lay in between. This CDR3 reads CASSLQGSDTQYF. CDR3 DNA: TGTGCCAGCAGCTTACAAGGGTCGGATACGCAGTATTTT. Using reference TRBV7-6 and TRBJ2-3 for the parts outside the CDR3, the full variable domain is GAGVSQSPRYKVTKRGQDVALRCDPISGHVSLYWYRQALGQGPEFLTYFNYEAQQDKSGLPNDRFSAERPEGSISTLTIQRTEQRDSAMYRCASSLQGSDTQYFGPGTRLTVL.

This sequence joins TRBV19 and TRBJ1-2, with D perhaps TRBD1 (6 bases). The V gene's germline CDR1 is LNHDA and CDR2 SQIVND (reference sequence). V gave up 2 bases and J gave up 7 bases, with 14 bases separating them. There are 14 residues in the CDR3. The CDR3: CASSITGPMSGYTF. The CDR3 DNA reads as TGTGCCAGTAGTATAACAGGGCCGATGTCTGGCTACACCTTC.

CDR3 protein: CASSQETLTLRGAGELFF. CDR3 DNA sequence: TGTGCCAGCAGCCAAGAAACCCTGACCCTTAGAGGAGCCGGGGAGCTGTTTTTT. The chain is built from TRBV4-2 and TRBJ2-2; D is ambiguous. Germline V CDR1 and CDR2: LGHNA, YNFKEQ. The V gene lost 0 bases and the J gene lost 6 bases, with 20 bases spanning the gap. This CDR3 contains 18 residues.